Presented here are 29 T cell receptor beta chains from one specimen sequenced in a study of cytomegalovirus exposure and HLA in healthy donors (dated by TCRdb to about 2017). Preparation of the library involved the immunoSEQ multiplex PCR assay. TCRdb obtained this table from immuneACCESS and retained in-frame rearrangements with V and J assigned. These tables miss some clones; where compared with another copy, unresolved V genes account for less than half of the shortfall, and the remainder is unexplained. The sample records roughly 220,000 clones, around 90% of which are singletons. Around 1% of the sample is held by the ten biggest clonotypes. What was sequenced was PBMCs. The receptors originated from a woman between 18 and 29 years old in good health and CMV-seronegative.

Here the CDR3 DNA reads TGCGCCAGCAGGGGAACCCCGCCGGGGGAAAAACTGTTTTTT. This translates into CASRGTPPGEKLFF. V gene TRBV10-2 combines with J gene TRBJ1-4; no firm D call. The CDR3 runs to 14 residues. Trimming removed 6 bases at V and 8 bases at J, with 16 bases between. The germline V gene has CDR1 WSHSY and CDR2 SAAADI.

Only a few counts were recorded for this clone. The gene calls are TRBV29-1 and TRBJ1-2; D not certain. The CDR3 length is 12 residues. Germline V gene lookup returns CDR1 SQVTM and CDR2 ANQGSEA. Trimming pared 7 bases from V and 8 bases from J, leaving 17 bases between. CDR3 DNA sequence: TGCAGCGCCCTGGCGCGGGGTGGGGGCTACACCTTC. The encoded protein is CSALARGGGYTF.

The CDR3 is CASSSGLAGHNEQFF. The CDR3 DNA sequence: TGTGCCAGCAGCTCCGGTTTAGCGGGGCACAATGAGCAGTTCTTC. The chain links TRBV11-1 to TRBJ2-1, with 8 bases fitting TRBD2. The V segment lost 4 bases and the J segment 5 bases; nucleotides outside the gene matches: 7. Looked up from germline, CDR1 is SGHAT and CDR2 is FQDESV (reference sequence). The CDR3 contains 15 residues.

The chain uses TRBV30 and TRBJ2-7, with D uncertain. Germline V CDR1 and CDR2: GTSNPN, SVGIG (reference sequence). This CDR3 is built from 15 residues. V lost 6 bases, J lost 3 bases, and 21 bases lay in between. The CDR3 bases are TGTGCCTGCAGAAGCACGCTAGGAAAAGGCTACGAGCAGTACTTC. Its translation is CACRSTLGKGYEQYF. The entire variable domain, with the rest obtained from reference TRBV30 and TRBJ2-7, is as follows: SQTIHQWPATLVQPVGSPLSLECTVEGTSNPNLYWYRQAAGRGLQLLFYSVGIGQISSEVPQNLSASRPQDRQFILSSKKLLLSDSGFYLCACRSTLGKGYEQYFGPGTRLTVT.

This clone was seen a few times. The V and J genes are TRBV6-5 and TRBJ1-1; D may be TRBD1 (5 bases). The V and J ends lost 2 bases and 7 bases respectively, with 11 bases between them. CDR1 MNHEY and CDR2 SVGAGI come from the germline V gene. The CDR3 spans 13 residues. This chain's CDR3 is CASSYGAGYEAFF. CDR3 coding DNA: TGTGCCAGCAGTTACGGGGCGGGATATGAAGCTTTCTTT.

The CDR3 spells CASSSLGSNTGELFF. In DNA, the CDR3 is TGTGCCAGCAGCTCGCTGGGCTCGAACACCGGGGAGCTGTTTTTT. This sequence joins TRBV7-8 and TRBJ2-2; no reliable D call. Trimming removed 4 bases from V and 0 bases from J, with 9 bases in between. The CDR3 has 15 residues. Germline assignment: CDR1 SGHVS and CDR2 FQNEAQ.

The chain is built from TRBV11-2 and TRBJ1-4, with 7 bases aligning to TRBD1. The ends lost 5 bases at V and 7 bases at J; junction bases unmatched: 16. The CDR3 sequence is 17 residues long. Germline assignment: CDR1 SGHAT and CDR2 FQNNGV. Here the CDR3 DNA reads TGTGCCAGCAGCCCTTACGGGGACAGACAGCTACCTGAAAAACTGTTTTTT. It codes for CASSPYGDRQLPEKLFF.

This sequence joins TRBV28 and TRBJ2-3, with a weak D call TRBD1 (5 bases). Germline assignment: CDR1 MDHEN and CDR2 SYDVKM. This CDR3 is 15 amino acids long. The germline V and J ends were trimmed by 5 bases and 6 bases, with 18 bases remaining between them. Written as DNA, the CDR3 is TGTGCCAGCAGTCTCCCCGGTTTCAGGGATGATACGCAGTATTTT. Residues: CASSLPGFRDDTQYF. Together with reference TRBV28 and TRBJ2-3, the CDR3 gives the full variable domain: DVKVTQSSRYLVKRTGEKVFLECVQDMDHENMFWYRQDPGLGLRLIYFSYDVKMKEKGDIPEGYSVSREKKERFSLILESASTNQTSMYLCASSLPGFRDDTQYFGPGTRLTVL.

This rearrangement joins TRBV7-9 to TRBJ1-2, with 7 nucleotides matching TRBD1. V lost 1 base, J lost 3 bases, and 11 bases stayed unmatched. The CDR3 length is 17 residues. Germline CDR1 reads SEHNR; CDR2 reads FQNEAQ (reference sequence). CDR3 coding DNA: TGTGCCAGCAGCTTAGGTTTAATACAGGGGCTATACTATGGCTACACCTTC. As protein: CASSLGLIQGLYYGYTF.

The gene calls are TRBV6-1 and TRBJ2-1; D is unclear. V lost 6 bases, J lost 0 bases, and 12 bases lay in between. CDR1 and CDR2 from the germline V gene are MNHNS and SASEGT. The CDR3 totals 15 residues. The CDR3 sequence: CASSPATNSYNEQFF. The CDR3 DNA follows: TGTGCCAGCAGCCCGGCGACAAACTCCTACAATGAGCAGTTCTTC.

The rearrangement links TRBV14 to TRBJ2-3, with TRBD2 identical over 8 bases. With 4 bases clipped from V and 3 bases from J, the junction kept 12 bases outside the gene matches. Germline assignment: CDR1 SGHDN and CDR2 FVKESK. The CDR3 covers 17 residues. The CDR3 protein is CASSPAGGRFGTDTQYF. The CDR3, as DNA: TGTGCCAGCAGCCCCGCTGGCGGGAGGTTTGGTACAGATACGCAGTATTTT.

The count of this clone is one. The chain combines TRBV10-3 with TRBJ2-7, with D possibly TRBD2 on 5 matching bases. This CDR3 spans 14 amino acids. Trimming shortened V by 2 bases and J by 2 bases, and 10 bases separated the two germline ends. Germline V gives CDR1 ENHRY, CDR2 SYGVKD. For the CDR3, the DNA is TGTGCCATCAGTGAGAGAGAGAGGGCCTACGAGCAGTACTTC. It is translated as CAISERERAYEQYF.

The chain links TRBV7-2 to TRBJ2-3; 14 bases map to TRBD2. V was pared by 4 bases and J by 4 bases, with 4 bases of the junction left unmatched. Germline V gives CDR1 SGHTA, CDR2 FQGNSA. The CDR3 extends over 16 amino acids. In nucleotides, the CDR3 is TGTGCCAGCAGCTCCGGGACTAGCGGGAGCGCAGATACGCAGTATTTT. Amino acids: CASSSGTSGSADTQYF.

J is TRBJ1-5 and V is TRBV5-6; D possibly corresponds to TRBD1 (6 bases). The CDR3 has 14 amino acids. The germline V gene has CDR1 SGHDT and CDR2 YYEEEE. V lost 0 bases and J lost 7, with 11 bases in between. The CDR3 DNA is TGTGCCAGCAGCTTGGCAGGGGCGGGCCAGCCCCAGCATTTT. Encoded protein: CASSLAGAGQPQHF. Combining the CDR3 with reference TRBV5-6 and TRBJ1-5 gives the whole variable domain DAGVTQSPTHLIKTRGQQVTLRCSPKSGHDTVSWYQQALGQGPQFIFQYYEEEERQRGNFPDRFSGHQFPNYSSELNVNALLLGDSALYLCASSLAGAGQPQHFGDGTRLSIL.

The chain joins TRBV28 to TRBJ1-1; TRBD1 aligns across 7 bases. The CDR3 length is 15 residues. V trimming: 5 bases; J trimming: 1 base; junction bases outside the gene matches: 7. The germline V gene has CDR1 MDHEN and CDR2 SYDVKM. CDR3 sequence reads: CASSLDRAGNTEAFF. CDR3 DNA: TGTGCCAGCAGTCTTGACAGGGCTGGGAACACTGAAGCTTTCTTT.

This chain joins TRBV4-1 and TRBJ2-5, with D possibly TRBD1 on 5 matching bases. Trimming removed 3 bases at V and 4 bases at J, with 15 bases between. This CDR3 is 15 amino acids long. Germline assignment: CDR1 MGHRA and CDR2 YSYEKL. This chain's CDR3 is CASSQTDWGGETQYF. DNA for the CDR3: TGCGCCAGCAGCCAGACGGATTGGGGCGGAGAGACCCAGTACTTC.

The CDR3 loop is CASSGTARQETQYF. The CDR3 region has the DNA TGTGCCAGCAGTGGGACAGCACGCCAAGAGACCCAGTACTTC. The chain employs TRBV27 and TRBJ2-5, with TRBD1 matching 7 bases. This CDR3 region has 14 residues. The germline gives CDR1 MNHEY, CDR2 SMNVEV (reference sequence). Trimming removed 5 bases from V and 1 base from J; junction bases left unmatched: 4.

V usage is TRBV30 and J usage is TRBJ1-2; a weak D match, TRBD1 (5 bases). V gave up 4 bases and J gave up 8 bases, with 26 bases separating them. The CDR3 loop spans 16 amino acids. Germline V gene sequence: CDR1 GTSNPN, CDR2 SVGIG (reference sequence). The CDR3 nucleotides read TGTGCCTGGATCAGGGTGCCAGGTTCTGAAGTGGGCGGCTACACCTTC. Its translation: CAWIRVPGSEVGGYTF.

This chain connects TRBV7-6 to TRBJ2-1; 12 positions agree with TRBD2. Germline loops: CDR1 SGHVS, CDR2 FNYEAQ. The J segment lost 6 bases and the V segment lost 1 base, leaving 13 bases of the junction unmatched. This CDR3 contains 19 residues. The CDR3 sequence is CASSLDFRLAGGPVNEQFF. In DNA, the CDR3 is TGTGCCAGCAGCTTAGATTTCCGGCTAGCGGGAGGGCCGGTCAATGAGCAGTTCTTC.

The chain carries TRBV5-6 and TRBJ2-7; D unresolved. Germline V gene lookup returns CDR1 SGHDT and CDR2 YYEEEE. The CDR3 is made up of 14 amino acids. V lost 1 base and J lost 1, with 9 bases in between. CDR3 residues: CASSLFAESYEQYF. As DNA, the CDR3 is TGTGCCAGCAGCTTGTTCGCGGAGTCCTACGAGCAGTACTTC.

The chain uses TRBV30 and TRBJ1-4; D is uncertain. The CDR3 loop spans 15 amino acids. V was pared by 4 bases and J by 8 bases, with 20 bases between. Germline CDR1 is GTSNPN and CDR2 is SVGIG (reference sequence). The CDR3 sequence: CAWMSGPGAGEKLFF. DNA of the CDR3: TGTGCCTGGATGAGTGGGCCGGGAGCGGGGGAAAAACTGTTTTTT.

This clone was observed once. CDR3 coding DNA: TGTGCCAGCAGCCACGGGGACAGCTACGAGCAGTACTTC. It yields the protein CASSHGDSYEQYF. This chain links TRBV7-6 with TRBJ2-7; TRBD1 matches 7 bases. Germline V gene lookup returns CDR1 SGHVS and CDR2 FNYEAQ. The V and J ends lost 5 bases and 3 bases, in that order; junction bases with no gene match: 4. This CDR3 is 13 amino acids long.

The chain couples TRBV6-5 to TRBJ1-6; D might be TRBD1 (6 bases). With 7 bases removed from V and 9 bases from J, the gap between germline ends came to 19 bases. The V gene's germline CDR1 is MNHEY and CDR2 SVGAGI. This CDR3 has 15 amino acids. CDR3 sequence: CASMRSDRGGSPLHF. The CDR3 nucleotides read TGTGCCAGCATGCGATCGGACCGAGGGGGTTCACCCCTCCACTTT.

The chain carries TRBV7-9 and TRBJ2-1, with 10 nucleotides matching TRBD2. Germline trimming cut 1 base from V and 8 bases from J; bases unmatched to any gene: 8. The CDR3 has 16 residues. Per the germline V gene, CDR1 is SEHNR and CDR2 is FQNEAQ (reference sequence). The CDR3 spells CASSLGLAGAPDEQFF. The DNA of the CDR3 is TGTGCCAGCAGCTTAGGGCTAGCGGGAGCCCCAGATGAGCAGTTCTTC. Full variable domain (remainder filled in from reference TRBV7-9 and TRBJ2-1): DTGVSQNPRHKITKRGQNVTFRCDPISEHNRLYWYRQTLGQGPEFLTYFQNEAQLEKSRLLSDRFSAERPKGSFSTLEIQRTEQGDSAMYLCASSLGLAGAPDEQFFGPGTRLTVL.

CDR3 sequence reads: CASRTRVAEAFF. Here the CDR3 DNA reads TGTGCCAGCAGGACCAGGGTTGCTGAAGCTTTCTTT. This chain uses TRBV28 with TRBJ1-1; a possible D gene is TRBD1 (5 bases). Trimming stripped 6 bases from V and 6 bases from J, with 11 bases between. Per the germline V gene, CDR1 is MDHEN and CDR2 is SYDVKM. CDR3 length: 12 amino acids.

The CDR3, as DNA: TGTGCCGGGAAGACAGGCGACCATAACACTGAAGCTTTCTTT. Protein product: CAGKTGDHNTEAFF. This chain uses TRBV30 with TRBJ1-1, with D possibly matching TRBD1 (6 bases). This CDR3 comprises 14 residues. Trimming took 8 bases from V and 2 from J, leaving 18 bases between them. The germline V gene has CDR1 GTSNPN and CDR2 SVGIG (reference sequence). Full variable domain (outside the CDR3, taken from reference TRBV30 and TRBJ1-1): SQTIHQWPATLVQPVGSPLSLECTVEGTSNPNLYWYRQAAGRGLQLLFYSVGIGQISSEVPQNLSASRPQDRQFILSSKKLLLSDSGFYLCAGKTGDHNTEAFFGQGTRLTVV.

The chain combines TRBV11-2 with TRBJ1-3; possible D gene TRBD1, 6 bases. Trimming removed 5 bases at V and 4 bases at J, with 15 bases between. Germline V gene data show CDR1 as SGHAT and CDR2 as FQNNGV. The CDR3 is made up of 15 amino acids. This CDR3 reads CASSPRWGGGNTIYF. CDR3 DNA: TGTGCCAGCAGCCCGCGGTGGGGGGGCGGAAACACCATATATTTT.

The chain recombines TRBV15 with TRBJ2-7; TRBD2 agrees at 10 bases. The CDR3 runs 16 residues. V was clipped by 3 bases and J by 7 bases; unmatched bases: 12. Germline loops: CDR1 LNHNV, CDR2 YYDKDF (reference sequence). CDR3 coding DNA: TGTGCCACCAGCAGGGTTCTAGCGGGAGAGCAGCGGGAGCAGTACTTC. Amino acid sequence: CATSRVLAGEQREQYF.

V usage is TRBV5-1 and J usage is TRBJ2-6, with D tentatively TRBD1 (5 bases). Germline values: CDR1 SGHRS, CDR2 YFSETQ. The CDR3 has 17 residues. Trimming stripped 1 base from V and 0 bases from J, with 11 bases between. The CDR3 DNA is TGCGCCAGCAGCTTGATAAGACAGAGCTCTGGGGCCAACGTCCTGACTTTC. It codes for CASSLIRQSSGANVLTF.